This entry lists 31 T cell receptor beta chains sequenced from one sample in a study of cytomegalovirus exposure and HLA in healthy donors. 60 Vbeta and 13 Jbeta primers were used in PCR. Clones were read by immunoSEQ multiplex PCR, and TCRdb kept only the in-frame ones, dropping some. The repertoire holds fewer than 200,000 clones, about four fifths seen once, with 6.5% to 7.5% in the top ten. The material sequenced was PBMCs. Receptor source: a woman under 40 in good health and CMV-seropositive.

The V and J genes are TRBV5-4 and TRBJ1-1; 8 bases are a match to TRBD1. The germline V gene encodes CDR1 SGHNT and CDR2 YYREEE (reference sequence). This CDR3 contains 16 residues. Unmatched junction bases numbered 14, after V lost 4 bases and J lost 6 bases. CDR3 in DNA: TGTGCCAGCAGCCCGCCCAGGGGGCTCGATAGGGCTGAAGCTTTCTTT. Translating it yields CASSPPRGLDRAEAFF.

V is TRBV30 and J is TRBJ2-3; D not resolved. Germline values: CDR1 GTSNPN, CDR2 SVGIG (reference sequence). Trimming left V 5 bases short and J 3 bases short, with 15 bases between. This CDR3 region has 14 residues. The DNA of the CDR3 is TGTGCCTGGGGCCTATTAGACGGGACAGATACGCAGTATTTT. Its protein is CAWGLLDGTDTQYF.

The rearrangement joins TRBV20-1 to TRBJ1-2, with 7 bases aligning to TRBD1. Germline V CDR1 and CDR2: DFQATT, SNEGSKA (reference sequence). This CDR3 region has 10 residues. The V and J ends lost 7 bases and 6 bases, in that order; junction bases with no gene match: 2. This chain's CDR3 is CSVRGNGYTF. CDR3 bases: TGCAGTGTCAGGGGGAATGGCTACACCTTC.

The chain couples TRBV7-3 to TRBJ2-7; TRBD1 is a possible D gene (5 bases). V gave up 5 bases and J gave up 7 bases, with 15 bases separating them. CDR3 size: 13 residues. Germline CDR1 SGHTA, CDR2 FQGTGA. In DNA form, the CDR3 reads TGTGCCAGCAGCGCGGACACCTTGGGAGAGCAGTACTTC. This sequence encodes CASSADTLGEQYF.

V usage is TRBV7-2 and J usage is TRBJ2-3, with D unresolved. Trimming stripped 1 base from V and 1 base from J, with 6 bases between. This CDR3 comprises 14 residues. Germline V gene sequence: CDR1 SGHTA, CDR2 FQGNSA. The CDR3 reads CASSLDPGTDTQYF. The CDR3, as DNA: TGTGCCAGCAGCTTAGACCCGGGCACAGATACGCAGTATTTT.

V and J are TRBV10-2 and TRBJ1-5; no reliable D call. V lost 7 bases and J 1 base, leaving 8 bases between the germline ends. This CDR3 contains 13 residues. CDR1 WSHSY and CDR2 SAAADI come from the germline V gene. Here the CDR3 reads CASKGRSNQPQHF. DNA for the CDR3: TGCGCCAGCAAAGGGAGGAGCAATCAGCCCCAGCATTTT.

This clone was detected a few times. This chain joins TRBV28 and TRBJ1-6; D may be TRBD1 (6 bases). V gave up 6 bases and J gave up 7 bases, with 13 bases separating them. CDR3 size: 14 residues. Germline V gives CDR1 MDHEN, CDR2 SYDVKM. The DNA for the CDR3 is TGTGCCAGCAGCACGGACAGCCTGAATTCACCCCTCCACTTT. The encoded protein is CASSTDSLNSPLHF.

The rearrangement uses TRBV2 and TRBJ1-2; D is ambiguous. Trimming removed 6 bases from V and 12 bases from J, with 14 bases in between. This CDR3 is 11 amino acids long. Germline values: CDR1 SNHLY, CDR2 FYNNEI. The CDR3 DNA sequence: TGTGCCAGCAGGATGGGTATCAGGAACACCTTC. Protein sequence: CASRMGIRNTF.

This clone was seen just once. The genes are TRBV7-2 and TRBJ1-3; the D is unclear. This CDR3 region has 14 residues. Trimming removed 2 bases at V and 4 bases at J, with 9 bases between. Per germline, CDR1 SGHTA and CDR2 FQGNSA. CDR3 in DNA: TGTGCCAGCAGCTTAAGATCGCTAGGAAACACCATATATTTT. It specifies CASSLRSLGNTIYF. The full variable domain, completed using reference TRBV7-2 and TRBJ1-3, is GAGVSQSPSNKVTEKGKDVELRCDPISGHTALYWYRQSLGQGLEFLIYFQGNSAPDKSGLPSDRFSAERTGGSVSTLTIQRTQQEDSAVYLCASSLRSLGNTIYFGEGSWLTVV.

This rearrangement joins TRBV6-1 to TRBJ1-5; 9 nucleotides align to TRBD1. The CDR3 totals 13 residues. With V trimmed by 11 bases and J by 4 bases, 6 bases remained unmatched. Germline loops: CDR1 MNHNS, CDR2 SASEGT. CDR3 sequence: CAGTGGVNQPQHF. The CDR3 bases are TGTGCCGGAACAGGGGGCGTTAATCAGCCCCAGCATTTT.

This sequence joins TRBV7-8 and TRBJ2-7; 9 bases match TRBD2. In germline, CDR1 is SGHVS, CDR2 FQNEAQ. J gave up 4 bases and V 1 base, and 11 bases lay outside the gene matches. CDR3 size: 17 residues. The CDR3 sequence: CASSLEGWASGVYEQYF. In nucleotides, the CDR3 is TGTGCCAGCAGCTTAGAAGGATGGGCTAGCGGGGTTTACGAGCAGTACTTC.

The chain joins TRBV15 to TRBJ1-1, with D unclear. In germline, CDR1 is LNHNV, CDR2 YYDKDF (reference sequence). The CDR3 extends over 14 amino acids. Trimming took off 3 bases at V and 1 base at J, with 9 bases between the two ends. The CDR3 reads CATSSVQRNTEAFF. Written as DNA, the CDR3 is TGTGCCACCAGCAGCGTACAGAGGAACACTGAAGCTTTCTTT. Together with reference TRBV15 and TRBJ1-1, the CDR3 gives the full variable domain: DAMVIQNPRYQVTQFGKPVTLSCSQTLNHNVMYWYQQKSSQAPKLLFHYYDKDFNNEADTPDNFQSRRPNTSFCFLDIRSPGLGDTAMYLCATSSVQRNTEAFFGQGTRLTVV.

The rearrangement joins TRBV10-3 to TRBJ1-1, with 7 bases fitting TRBD1. The CDR3 totals 12 residues. The ends lost 10 bases at V and 6 bases at J; junction bases unmatched: 8. Germline V CDR1 and CDR2: ENHRY, SYGVKD. CDR3 nucleotides: TGTGCCACCAGGACAGGTGGGGCTGAAGCTTTCTTT. This translates into CATRTGGAEAFF.

This clone has just one count. The chain employs TRBV5-4 and TRBJ1-6, with a weak D call TRBD1 (5 bases). The CDR3 is made up of 13 amino acids. The V gene lost 2 bases and the J gene lost 7 bases, with 7 bases spanning the gap. Germline lookup yields CDR1 SGHNT and CDR2 YYREEE (reference sequence). The CDR3 region is CASSFQGNSPLHF. CDR3 nucleotide sequence: TGTGCCAGCAGCTTTCAGGGCAATTCACCCCTCCACTTT.

The V call is TRBV7-7, the J call TRBJ2-1; TRBD2 matches 8 bases. Per germline, CDR1 SSHAT and CDR2 FNYEAQ (reference sequence). The CDR3 sequence is 13 residues long. V was pared by 5 bases and J by 9 bases, with 6 bases of the junction left unmatched. The CDR3 DNA sequence: TGTGCCAGCAGCCACGGGGGGGAGACTGAGCAGTTCTTC. This codes for CASSHGGETEQFF.

The chain has TRBV10-3 and TRBJ2-6, with 10 bases fitting TRBD1. Unmatched junction bases numbered 9, after V lost 1 base and J lost 0 bases. The germline V gene encodes CDR1 ENHRY and CDR2 SYGVKD. The CDR3 is made up of 20 amino acids. CDR3 in amino acids: CAISEFPGTGATSGANVLTF. The CDR3 nucleotides are TGTGCCATCAGTGAGTTTCCCGGGACAGGGGCCACCTCTGGGGCCAACGTCCTGACTTTC.

The rearrangement joins TRBV6-6 to TRBJ2-5, with TRBD1 matching over 9 bases. Judging by the DNA end, TRBJ2-7 fits better; the J call may be wrong. The CDR3 length is 15 residues. CDR1 and CDR2 (germline): MNHNY, SVGAGI (reference sequence). In nucleotides, the CDR3 is TGTGCCAGCAGTTACCCAGGGACAGGGATCTACGAGCAGTACTTC. Translating gives CASSYPGTGIYEQYF.

The chain is built from TRBV7-2 and TRBJ2-5; TRBD2 matches 14 bases. The V and J ends lost 4 bases and 7 bases, in that order; junction bases with no gene match: 11. CDR3 length: 17 residues. CDR1 and CDR2 (germline): SGHTA, FQGNSA. In DNA, the CDR3 is TGTGCCAGCAGCTCGGGACTAGCGGGGGCCGGGGCGGGGACCCAGTACTTC. This sequence encodes CASSSGLAGAGAGTQYF.

This chain connects TRBV6-5 to TRBJ1-3, with 8 nucleotides matching TRBD1. The CDR3 has 13 residues. J gave up 4 bases and V 6 bases, and 2 bases lay outside the gene matches. Per the germline V gene, CDR1 is MNHEY and CDR2 is SVGAGI. The CDR3 DNA reads TGTGCCAGCAGGACAGGGGTCGGAAACACCATATATTTT. It encodes CASRTGVGNTIYF.

Points on this clone: A junction boundary mismatches the germline segment, possibly from a read error. The CDR3 DNA reads TGTTCCAGCAGCTTAGCTGGACTAGTTAGCACAGATACGCAGTATTTT. This gives the protein CSSSLAGLVSTDTQYF. The rearrangement links TRBV7-9 to TRBJ2-3; the match to TRBD2 covers 7 bases. CDR3 size: 16 residues. Germline V gene data show CDR1 as SEHNR and CDR2 as FQNEAQ (reference sequence).

V usage is TRBV4-1 and J usage is TRBJ1-2; D perhaps matches TRBD1 (5 bases). V was trimmed by 2 bases and J by 4 bases, leaving 11 bases between them. Germline CDR1 reads MGHRA; CDR2 reads YSYEKL. This CDR3 spans 14 amino acids. The CDR3 nucleotides are TGCGCCAGCAGCCAACCACCTGGGGCCTATGGCTACACCTTC. This gives the protein CASSQPPGAYGYTF.

This rearrangement joins TRBV4-3 to TRBJ2-5, with 11 bases lining up with TRBD2. CDR3 length equals 17 residues. Germline V gives CDR1 LGHNA, CDR2 YSLEER. V lost 0 bases, J lost 4 bases, and 7 bases stayed unmatched. CDR3 bases: TGCGCCAGCAGCCAAGATTGGCCGACTAGCGGGGTAGAGACCCAGTACTTC. Its translation: CASSQDWPTSGVETQYF.

The genes are TRBV19 and TRBJ2-3; 11 bases line up with TRBD2. J gave up 1 base and V 5 bases, and 8 bases lay outside the gene matches. CDR1 LNHDA and CDR2 SQIVND come from the germline V gene (reference sequence). This CDR3 is built from 17 residues. CDR3 sequence (DNA): TGTGCCAGTAGTTTCTACCCTAGCGGGGGGCGCACAGATACGCAGTATTTT. It is translated as CASSFYPSGGRTDTQYF.

The J gene is TRBJ1-1, the V gene TRBV6-5; 12 nucleotides agree with TRBD1. The ends lost 8 bases at V and 6 bases at J; junction bases unmatched: 7. From germline, CDR1 is MNHEY and CDR2 SVGAGI. The CDR3 extends over 14 amino acids. CDR3 region: CASGTGGLGPEAFF. CDR3 nucleotide sequence: TGTGCCAGCGGGACAGGGGGCCTGGGCCCTGAAGCTTTCTTT.

This rearrangement joins TRBV18 to TRBJ1-5; D is ambiguous. Looked up from germline, CDR1 is KGHSH and CDR2 is LQKENI. The V end lost 2 bases, the J end lost 6 bases, and 8 bases lay between the germline ends. The CDR3 sequence is 13 residues long. The CDR3 DNA sequence: TGTGCCAGCTCACCAGAAAGGAGTCAGCCCCAGCATTTT. Protein sequence: CASSPERSQPQHF.

This rearrangement joins TRBV5-1 to TRBJ2-1; 9 bases fit TRBD2. Germline V lookup: CDR1 SGHRS, CDR2 YFSETQ. The CDR3 is 15 amino acids. V dropped 0 bases and J dropped 6; count of bases not matched to a gene: 4. CDR3 DNA: TGCGCCAGCAGCTTGGTTGCGGGGGGGTCCAATGAGCAGTTCTTC. It specifies CASSLVAGGSNEQFF.

J is TRBJ1-3 and V is TRBV15; no reliable D call. The CDR3 has 12 amino acids. Germline CDR1 and CDR2: LNHNV and YYDKDF (reference sequence). Trimming left V 5 bases short and J 4 bases short, with 6 bases between. The CDR3 protein is CATSRQGNTIYF. The CDR3 region has the DNA TGTGCCACCAGCCGCCAGGGAAACACCATATATTTT.

The chain recombines TRBV15 with TRBJ2-7; a possible D gene is TRBD1 (6 bases). The ends were cut back, 3 bases at V and 6 bases at J, with 18 bases in the middle. This CDR3 region has 15 residues. The V gene's germline CDR1 is LNHNV and CDR2 YYDKDF (reference sequence). The CDR3 DNA sequence: TGTGCCACCAGCAGGGAACAACAGGGATTGGGCGAGCAGTACTTC. It translates to CATSREQQGLGEQYF.

This sequence joins TRBV6-5 and TRBJ1-1; D gene unclear. The CDR3 consists of 15 residues. V lost 0 bases and J 7 bases, leaving 15 bases between the germline ends. The germline gives CDR1 MNHEY, CDR2 SVGAGI. The CDR3: CASSYSYLGEDEAFF. In DNA, the CDR3 is TGTGCCAGCAGTTACTCGTATTTAGGTGAGGATGAAGCTTTCTTT.

The J gene is TRBJ1-1, the V gene TRBV19; D possibly corresponds to TRBD1 (5 bases). This CDR3 is built from 13 residues. The ends were cut back, 6 bases at V and 2 bases at J, with 10 bases in the middle. The V gene's germline CDR1 is LNHDA and CDR2 SQIVND (reference sequence). The CDR3 loop is CASSQGHNTEAFF. CDR3 nucleotides: TGTGCCAGTAGCCAAGGACACAACACTGAAGCTTTCTTT. The whole variable domain, remainder taken from reference TRBV19 and TRBJ1-1, is DGGITQSPKYLFRKEGQNVTLSCEQNLNHDAMYWYRQDPGQGLRLIYYSQIVNDFQKGDIAEGYSVSREKKESFPLTVTSAQKNPTAFYLCASSQGHNTEAFFGQGTRLTVV.

CDR3 DNA: TGTGCCAGCAGCTCTGCTTTCTTT. Translated: CASSSAFF. The V gene is TRBV7-3, the J gene TRBJ1-1, with D unclear. CDR1 and CDR2 from the germline V gene are SGHTA and FQGTGA. This CDR3 is 8 amino acids long. V was pared by 4 bases and J by 11 bases, with 2 bases between.